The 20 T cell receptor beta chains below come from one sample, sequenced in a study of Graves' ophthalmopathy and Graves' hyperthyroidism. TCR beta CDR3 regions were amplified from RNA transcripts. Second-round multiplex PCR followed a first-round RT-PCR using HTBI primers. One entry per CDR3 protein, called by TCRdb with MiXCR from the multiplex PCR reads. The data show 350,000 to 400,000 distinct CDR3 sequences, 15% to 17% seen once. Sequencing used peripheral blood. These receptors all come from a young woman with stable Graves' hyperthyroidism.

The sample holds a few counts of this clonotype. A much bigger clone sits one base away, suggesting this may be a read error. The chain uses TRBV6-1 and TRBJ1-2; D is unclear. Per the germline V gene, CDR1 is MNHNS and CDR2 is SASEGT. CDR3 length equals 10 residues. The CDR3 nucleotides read TGTGCCAGTGCAAGGGATGGCTACGCCTTC. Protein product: CASARDGYAF.

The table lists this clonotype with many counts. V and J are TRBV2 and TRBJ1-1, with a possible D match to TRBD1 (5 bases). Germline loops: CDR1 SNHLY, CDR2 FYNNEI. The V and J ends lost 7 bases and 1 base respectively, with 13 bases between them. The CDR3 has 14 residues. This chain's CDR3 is CASKEGRQNTEAFF. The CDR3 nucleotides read TGTGCCAGCAAAGAGGGGCGGCAGAACACTGAAGCTTTCTTT.

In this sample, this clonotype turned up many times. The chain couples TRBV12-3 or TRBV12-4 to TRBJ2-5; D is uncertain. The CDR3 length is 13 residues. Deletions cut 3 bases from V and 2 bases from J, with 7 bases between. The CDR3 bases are TGTGCCAGCAGTTTGGGTCATCAAGAGACCCAGTACTTC. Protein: CASSLGHQETQYF.

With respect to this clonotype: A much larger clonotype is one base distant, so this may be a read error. For the CDR3, the DNA is TGTGCCAGCAGTTCCTCCGACAGGGGATCGGTCGAGCAGTACTTC. Encoded protein: CASSSSDRGSVEQYF. The chain employs TRBV2 and TRBJ2-7, with 8 bases fitting TRBD1. CDR3 length equals 15 residues. V lost 5 bases and J lost 6; bases outside the gene matches: 12. Germline CDR1 is SNHLY and CDR2 is FYNNEI.

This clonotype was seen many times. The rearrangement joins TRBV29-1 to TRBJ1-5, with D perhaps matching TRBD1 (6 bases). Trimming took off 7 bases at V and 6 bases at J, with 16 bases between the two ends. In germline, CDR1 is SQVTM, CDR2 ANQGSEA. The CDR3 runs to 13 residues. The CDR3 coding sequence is TGCAGCGCCGGCGGGGGGGCTGGTCAGCCCCAGCATTTT. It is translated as CSAGGGAGQPQHF.

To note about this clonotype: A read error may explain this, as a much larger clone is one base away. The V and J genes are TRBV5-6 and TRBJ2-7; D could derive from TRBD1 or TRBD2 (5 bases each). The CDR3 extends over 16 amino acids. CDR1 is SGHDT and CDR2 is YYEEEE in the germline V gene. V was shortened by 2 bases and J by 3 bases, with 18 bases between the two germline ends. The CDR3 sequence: CASSFVPGREHYEQYV. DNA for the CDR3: TGTGCCAGCAGCTTTGTCCCGGGACGGGAACACTACGAGCAGTACGTC.

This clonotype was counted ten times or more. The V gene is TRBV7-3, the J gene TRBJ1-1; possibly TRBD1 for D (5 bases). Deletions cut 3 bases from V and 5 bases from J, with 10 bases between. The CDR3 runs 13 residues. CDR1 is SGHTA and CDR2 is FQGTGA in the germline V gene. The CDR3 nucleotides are TGTGCCAGCAGCTTTGGGGCCGTGACTGAAGCTTTCTTT. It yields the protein CASSFGAVTEAFF.

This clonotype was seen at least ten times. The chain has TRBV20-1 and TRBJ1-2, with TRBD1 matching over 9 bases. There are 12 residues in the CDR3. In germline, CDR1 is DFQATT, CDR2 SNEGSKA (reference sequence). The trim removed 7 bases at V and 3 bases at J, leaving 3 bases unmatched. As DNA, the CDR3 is TGCAGTGTAGGACAGGGGTACTATGGCTACACCTTC. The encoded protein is CSVGQGYYGYTF.

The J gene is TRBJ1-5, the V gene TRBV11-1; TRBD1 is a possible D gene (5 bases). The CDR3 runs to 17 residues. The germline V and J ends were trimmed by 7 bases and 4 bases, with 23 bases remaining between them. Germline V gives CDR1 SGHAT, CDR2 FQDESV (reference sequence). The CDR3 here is CASNQETPGQLNQPQHF. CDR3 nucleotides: TGTGCCAGCAACCAAGAAACCCCGGGGCAGCTAAATCAGCCCCAGCATTTT.

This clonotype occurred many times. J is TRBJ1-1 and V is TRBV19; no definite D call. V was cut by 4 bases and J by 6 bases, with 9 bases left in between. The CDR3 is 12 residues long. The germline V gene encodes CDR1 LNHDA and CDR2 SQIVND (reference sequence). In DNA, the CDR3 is TGTGCCAGTAGTAAGCCGGGTTCTGAAGCTTTCTTT. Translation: CASSKPGSEAFF. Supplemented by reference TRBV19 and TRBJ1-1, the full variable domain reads DGGITQSPKYLFRKEGQNVTLSCEQNLNHDAMYWYRQDPGQGLRLIYYSQIVNDFQKGDIAEGYSVSREKKESFPLTVTSAQKNPTAFYLCASSKPGSEAFFGQGTRLTVV.

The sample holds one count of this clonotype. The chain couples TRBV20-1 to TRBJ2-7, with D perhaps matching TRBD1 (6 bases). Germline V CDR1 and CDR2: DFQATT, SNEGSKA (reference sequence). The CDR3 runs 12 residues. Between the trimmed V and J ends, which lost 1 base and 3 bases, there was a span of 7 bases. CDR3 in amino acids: CSARGTVYEQYF. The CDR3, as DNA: TGCAGTGCTAGAGGGACAGTCTACGAGCAGTACTTC.

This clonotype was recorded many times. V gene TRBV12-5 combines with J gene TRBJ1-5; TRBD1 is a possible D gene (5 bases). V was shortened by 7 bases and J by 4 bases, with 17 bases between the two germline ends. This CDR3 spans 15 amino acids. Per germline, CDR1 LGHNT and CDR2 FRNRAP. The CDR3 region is CASAAPGRKNQPQHF. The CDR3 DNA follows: TGTGCTAGTGCCGCTCCAGGGAGAAAAAATCAGCCCCAGCATTTT.

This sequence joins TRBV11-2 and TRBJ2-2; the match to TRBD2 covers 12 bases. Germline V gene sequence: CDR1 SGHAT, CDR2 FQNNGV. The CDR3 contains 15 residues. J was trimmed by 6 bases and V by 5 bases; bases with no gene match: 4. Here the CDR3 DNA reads TGTGCCAGCAGCGTACTAGCGGGGGGAGCCGGGGAGCTGTTTTTT. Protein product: CASSVLAGGAGELFF.

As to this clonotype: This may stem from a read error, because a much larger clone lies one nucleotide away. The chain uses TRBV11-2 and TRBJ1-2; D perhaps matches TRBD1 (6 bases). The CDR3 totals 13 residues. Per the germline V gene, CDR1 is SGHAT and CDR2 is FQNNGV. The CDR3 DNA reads TGTGCCAGCAGCTTAGCCGGGACAAATGGCTACGCCTTC. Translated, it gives CASSLAGTNGYAF. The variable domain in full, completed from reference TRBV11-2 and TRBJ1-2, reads EAGVAQSPRYKIIEKRQSVAFWCNPISGHATLYWYQQILGQGPKLLIQFQNNGVVDDSQLPKDRFSAERLKGVDSTLKIQPAKLEDSAVYLCASSLAGTNGYAFGSGTRLTVV.

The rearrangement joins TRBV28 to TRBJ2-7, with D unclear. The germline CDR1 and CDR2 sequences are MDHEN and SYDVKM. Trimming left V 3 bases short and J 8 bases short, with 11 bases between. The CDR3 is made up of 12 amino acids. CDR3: CASSFVPNQQYF. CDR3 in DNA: TGTGCCAGCAGTTTCGTCCCTAACCAGCAGTACTTC.

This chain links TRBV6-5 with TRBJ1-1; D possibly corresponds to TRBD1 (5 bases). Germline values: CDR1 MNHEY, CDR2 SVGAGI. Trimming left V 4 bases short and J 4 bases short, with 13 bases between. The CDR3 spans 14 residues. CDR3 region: CASSSWGRGTEAFF. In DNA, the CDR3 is TGTGCCAGCAGTTCCTGGGGGAGAGGCACTGAAGCTTTCTTT.

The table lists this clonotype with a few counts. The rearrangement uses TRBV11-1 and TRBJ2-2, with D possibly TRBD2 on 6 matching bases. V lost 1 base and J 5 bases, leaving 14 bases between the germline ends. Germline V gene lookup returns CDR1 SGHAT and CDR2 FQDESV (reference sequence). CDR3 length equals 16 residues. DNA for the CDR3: TGTGCCAGCAGCTTAGTTGCCGACGCGGGAACCGGGGAGCTGTTTTTT. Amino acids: CASSLVADAGTGELFF.

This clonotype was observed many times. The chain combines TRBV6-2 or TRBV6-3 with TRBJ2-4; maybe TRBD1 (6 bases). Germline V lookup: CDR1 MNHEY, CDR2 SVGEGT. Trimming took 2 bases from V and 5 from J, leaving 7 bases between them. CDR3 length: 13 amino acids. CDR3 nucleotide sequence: TGTGCCAGCAGTTACGGGGGCCAAAACATTCAGTACTTC. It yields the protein CASSYGGQNIQYF.

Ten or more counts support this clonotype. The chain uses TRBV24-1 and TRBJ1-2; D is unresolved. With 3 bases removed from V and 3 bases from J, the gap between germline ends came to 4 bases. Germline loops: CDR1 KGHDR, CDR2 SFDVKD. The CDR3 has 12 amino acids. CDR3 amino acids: CATSDQDYGYTF. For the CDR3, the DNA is TGTGCCACCAGTGATCAGGACTATGGCTACACCTTC.

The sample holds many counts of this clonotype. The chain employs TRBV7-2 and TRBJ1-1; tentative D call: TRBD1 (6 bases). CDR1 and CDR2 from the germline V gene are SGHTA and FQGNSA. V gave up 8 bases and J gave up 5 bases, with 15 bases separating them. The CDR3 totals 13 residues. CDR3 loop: CASAGGGRTEAFF. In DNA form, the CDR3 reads TGTGCCAGCGCCGGCGGGGGGCGAACTGAAGCTTTCTTT. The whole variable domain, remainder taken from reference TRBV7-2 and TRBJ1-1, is GAGVSQSPSNKVTEKGKDVELRCDPISGHTALYWYRQSLGQGLEFLIYFQGNSAPDKSGLPSDRFSAERTGGSVSTLTIQRTQQEDSAVYLCASAGGGRTEAFFGQGTRLTVV.